This TCR beta chain originates from a study of metastatic and nonmetastatic thyroid tumors. Study as a whole: From malignant and benign thyroid patients, repertoires in blood and in tumor or nodule tissue were compared. General study findings and limits: Reports indicated that malignant thyroid tumors showed significantly higher TCR beta diversity than benign nodules did, in blood and tumor.

Worth noting for this clone: No antigen is known for it.

MiXCR reprocessed the PCR reads for TCRdb. The data hold 60,000 to 75,000 clones, with approximately 4.1% observed a single time. Trimming removed 4 bases from V and 2 bases from J, with 12 bases in between. The CDR3 contains 15 residues. CDR1 and CDR2 (germline): WSHSY, SAAADI. Until they underwent thyroid surgery, no patient had received any treatment. Sequencing was done on a sample of blood. The chain is built from TRBV10-2 and TRBJ2-1, with D perhaps TRBD2 (5 bases). The sequence was collected from a female donor with papillary thyroid cancer or a benign thyroid nodule (not recorded which). Some clones in this sample may be carry-over from other donors' samples. The CDR3 is CASSGGMRAYNEQFF. The DNA for the CDR3 is TGCGCCAGCAGTGGGGGAATGAGGGCCTACAATGAGCAGTTCTTC.